At least ten counts were recorded for the clone carrying this TCR beta chain. Its antigen remains unidentified. The sample is drawn from a study of T cells in Graves' hyperthyroidism and ophthalmopathy. Overall study results and limits: Stable hyperthyroidism was separated from ophthalmopathy by a model based on 13 V-J features.

The source material, RNA transcripts, was used to amplify TCR beta CDR3 regions. A set of HTBI primers served as the primers for a first-round RT-PCR of the TCR CDR3. TCRdb re-called the multiplex PCR reads with MiXCR, one entry per CDR3 protein. The profile shows 400,000 to 500,000 distinct CDR3 sequences, approximately 15% of them singletons. The CDR3 length is 18 residues. The V gene end was trimmed by 0 bases and the J gene end by 2 bases; junction bases not matched to a gene: 10. Germline V lookup: CDR1 LGHDT, CDR2 YNNKEL (reference sequence). The specimen sequenced was blood. V and J are TRBV3-1 and TRBJ2-3; 8 bases fit TRBD2. The TCR comes from a woman younger than 30 with Graves' hyperthyroidism. The CDR3 DNA is TGTGCCAGCAGCCAAGATAGAGTCAGCGGGAGTTCCACAGATACGCAGTATTTT. The encoded protein is CASSQDRVSGSSTDTQYF.